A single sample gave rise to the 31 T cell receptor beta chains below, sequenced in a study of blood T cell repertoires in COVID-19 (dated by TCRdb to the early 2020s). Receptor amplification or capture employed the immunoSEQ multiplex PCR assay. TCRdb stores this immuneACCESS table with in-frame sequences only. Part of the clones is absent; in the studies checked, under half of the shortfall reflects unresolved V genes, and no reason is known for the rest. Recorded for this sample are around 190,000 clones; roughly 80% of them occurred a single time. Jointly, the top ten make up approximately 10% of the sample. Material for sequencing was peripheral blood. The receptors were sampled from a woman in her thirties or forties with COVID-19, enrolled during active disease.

CDR3 DNA sequence: TGTGCCAGCAGTTACATGAGACAGAACACTGAAGCTTTCTTT. This gives the protein CASSYMRQNTEAFF. This chain uses TRBV6-2 or TRBV6-3 with TRBJ1-1; D is uncertain. The CDR3 length is 14 residues. The V and J ends lost 2 bases and 1 base respectively, with 8 bases between them. Germline values: CDR1 MNHEY, CDR2 SVGEGT.

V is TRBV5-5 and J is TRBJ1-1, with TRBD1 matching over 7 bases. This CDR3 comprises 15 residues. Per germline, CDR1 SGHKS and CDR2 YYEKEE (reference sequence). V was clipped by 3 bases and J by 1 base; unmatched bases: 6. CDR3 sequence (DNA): TGTGCCAGCAGCTCCCGCCGGACAGGGAACACTGAAGCTTTCTTT. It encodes CASSSRRTGNTEAFF.

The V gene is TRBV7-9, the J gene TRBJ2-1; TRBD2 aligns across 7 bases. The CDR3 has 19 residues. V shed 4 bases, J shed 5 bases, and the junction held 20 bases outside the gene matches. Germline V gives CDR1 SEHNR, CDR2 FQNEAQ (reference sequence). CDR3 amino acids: CASSSAGVGRGPRDNEQFF. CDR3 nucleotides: TGTGCCAGCAGCTCCGCGGGGGTGGGTAGGGGCCCAAGAGACAATGAGCAGTTCTTC.

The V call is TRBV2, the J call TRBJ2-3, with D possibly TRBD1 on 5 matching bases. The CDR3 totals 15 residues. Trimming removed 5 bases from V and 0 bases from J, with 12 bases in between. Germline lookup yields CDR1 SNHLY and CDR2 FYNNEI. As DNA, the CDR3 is TGTGCCAGCAGTCGACAGTCCCTTAGCACAGATACGCAGTATTTT. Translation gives CASSRQSLSTDTQYF.

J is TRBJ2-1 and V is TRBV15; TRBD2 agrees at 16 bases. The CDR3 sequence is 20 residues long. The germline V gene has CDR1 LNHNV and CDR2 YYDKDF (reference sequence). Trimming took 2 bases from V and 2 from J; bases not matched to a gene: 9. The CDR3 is CATSRQTGTSGRGAYNEQFF. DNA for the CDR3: TGTGCCACCAGCAGACAAACCGGGACTAGCGGGAGGGGAGCCTACAATGAGCAGTTCTTC.

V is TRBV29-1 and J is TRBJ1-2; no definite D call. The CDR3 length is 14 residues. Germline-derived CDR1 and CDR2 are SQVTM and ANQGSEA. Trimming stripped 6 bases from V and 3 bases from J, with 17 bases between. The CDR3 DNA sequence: TGCAGCGTAGCCTCCGGGCGGGGATACTATGGCTACACCTTC. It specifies CSVASGRGYYGYTF.

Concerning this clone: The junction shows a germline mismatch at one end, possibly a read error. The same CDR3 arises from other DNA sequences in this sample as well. Here the CDR3 reads CASMRFTGELFF. DNA of the CDR3: TGTGCCAGTATGCGATTCACCGGGGAGCTATTTTTT. The chain employs TRBV19 and TRBJ2-2; the D gene is possibly TRBD2 (5 bases). CDR3 length: 12 amino acids. CDR1 and CDR2 from the germline V gene are LNHDA and SQIVND (reference sequence).

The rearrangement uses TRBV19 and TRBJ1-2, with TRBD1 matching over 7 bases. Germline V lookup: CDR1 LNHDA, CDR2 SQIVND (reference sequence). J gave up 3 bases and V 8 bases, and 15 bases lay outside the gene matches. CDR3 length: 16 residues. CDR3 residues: CASEFKGQPLDYGYTF. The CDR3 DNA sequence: TGTGCCAGTGAATTCAAGGGACAGCCCTTGGACTATGGCTACACCTTC.

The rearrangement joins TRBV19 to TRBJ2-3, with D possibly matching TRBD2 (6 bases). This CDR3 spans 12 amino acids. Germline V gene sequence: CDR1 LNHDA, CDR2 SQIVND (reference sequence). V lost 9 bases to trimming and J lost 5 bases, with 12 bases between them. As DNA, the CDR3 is TGTGCCAGCGGGAGTTCTAGAGATACGCAGTATTTT. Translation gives CASGSSRDTQYF.

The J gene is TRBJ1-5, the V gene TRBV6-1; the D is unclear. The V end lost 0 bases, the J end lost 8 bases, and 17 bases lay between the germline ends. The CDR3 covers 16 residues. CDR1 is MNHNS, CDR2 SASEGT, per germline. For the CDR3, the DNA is TGTGCCAGCAGTGAAGCGTCACGCCAAGGCGGAGAGCCCCAGCATTTT. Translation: CASSEASRQGGEPQHF.

The CDR3 loop is CASRCQRQGSSTDTQYF. The CDR3 DNA sequence: TGTGCCAGCAGATGTCAGAGACAGGGGTCTAGCACAGATACGCAGTATTTT. The genes are TRBV21-1 and TRBJ2-3; no check of the table's D call, TRBD1, against the DNA was made. TRBV21-1 counts as a pseudogene. CDR3 length equals 17 residues.

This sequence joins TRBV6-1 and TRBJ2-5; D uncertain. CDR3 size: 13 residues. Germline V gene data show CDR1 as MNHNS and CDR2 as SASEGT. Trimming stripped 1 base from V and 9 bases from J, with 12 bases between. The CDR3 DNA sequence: TGTGCCAGCAGTGAAGTAACAGAAGTGGCCCAGTACTTC. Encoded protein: CASSEVTEVAQYF.

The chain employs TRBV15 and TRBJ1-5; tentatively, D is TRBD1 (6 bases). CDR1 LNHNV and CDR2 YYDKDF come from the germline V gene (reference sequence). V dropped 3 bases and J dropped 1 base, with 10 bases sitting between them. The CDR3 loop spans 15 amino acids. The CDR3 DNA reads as TGTGCCACCAGCAGCGCCAGGGGAAGCAATCAGCCCCAGCATTTT. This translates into CATSSARGSNQPQHF.

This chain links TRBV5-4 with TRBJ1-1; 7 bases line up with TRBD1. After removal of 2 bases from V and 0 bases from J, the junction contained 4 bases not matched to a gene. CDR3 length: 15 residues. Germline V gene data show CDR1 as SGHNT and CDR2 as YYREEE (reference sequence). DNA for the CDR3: TGTGCCAGCAGCTTTCCGACAGGGCTGAACACTGAAGCTTTCTTT. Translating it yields CASSFPTGLNTEAFF.

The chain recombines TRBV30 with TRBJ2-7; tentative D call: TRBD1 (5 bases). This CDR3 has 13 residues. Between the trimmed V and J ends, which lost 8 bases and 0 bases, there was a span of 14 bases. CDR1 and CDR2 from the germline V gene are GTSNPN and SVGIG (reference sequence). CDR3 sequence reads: CATGSWSSYEQYF. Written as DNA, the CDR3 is TGTGCCACAGGCTCGTGGAGCTCCTACGAGCAGTACTTC.

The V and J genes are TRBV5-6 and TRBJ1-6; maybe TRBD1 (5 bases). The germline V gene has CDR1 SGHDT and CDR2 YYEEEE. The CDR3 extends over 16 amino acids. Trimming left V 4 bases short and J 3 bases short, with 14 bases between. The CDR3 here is CASSRIQGYYNSPLHF. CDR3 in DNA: TGTGCCAGCAGCCGCATCCAGGGATACTATAATTCACCCCTCCACTTT.

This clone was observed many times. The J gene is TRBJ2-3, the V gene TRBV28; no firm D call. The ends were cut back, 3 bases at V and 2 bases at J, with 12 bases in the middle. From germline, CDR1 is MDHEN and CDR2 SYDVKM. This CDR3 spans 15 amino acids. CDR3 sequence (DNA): TGTGCCAGCAGTTTCTTACCTACTCTCACAGATACGCAGTATTTT. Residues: CASSFLPTLTDTQYF.

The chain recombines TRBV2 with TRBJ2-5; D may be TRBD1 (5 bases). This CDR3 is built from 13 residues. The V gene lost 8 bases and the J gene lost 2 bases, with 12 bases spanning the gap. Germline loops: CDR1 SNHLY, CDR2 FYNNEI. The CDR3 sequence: CASCGQPQETQYF. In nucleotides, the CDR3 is TGTGCCAGCTGCGGACAACCTCAAGAGACCCAGTACTTC.

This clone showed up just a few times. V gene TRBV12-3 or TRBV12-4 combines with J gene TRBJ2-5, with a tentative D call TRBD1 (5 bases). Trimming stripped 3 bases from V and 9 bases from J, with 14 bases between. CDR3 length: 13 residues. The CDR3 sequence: CASSFGQGHSQYF. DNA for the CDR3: TGTGCCAGCAGTTTCGGGCAGGGTCATTCCCAGTACTTC.

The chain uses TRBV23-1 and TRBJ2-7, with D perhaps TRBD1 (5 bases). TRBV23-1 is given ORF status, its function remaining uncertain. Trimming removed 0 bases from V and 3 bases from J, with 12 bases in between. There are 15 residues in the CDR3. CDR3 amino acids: CASSQSTFQGYEQYV. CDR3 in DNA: TGCGCCAGCAGTCAATCGACATTCCAGGGCTACGAGCAGTACGTC.

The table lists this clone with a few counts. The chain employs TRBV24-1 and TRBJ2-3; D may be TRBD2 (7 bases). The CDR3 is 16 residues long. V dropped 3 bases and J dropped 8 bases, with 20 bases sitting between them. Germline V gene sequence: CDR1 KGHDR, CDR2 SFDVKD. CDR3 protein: CATSDTRGGGIGTQYF. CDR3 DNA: TGTGCCACCAGTGATACCCGGGGAGGGGGAATAGGTACGCAGTATTTT.

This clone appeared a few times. This CDR3 reads CASSSGGPNEQFF. The CDR3 coding sequence is TGTGCCAGCAGCAGCGGGGGTCCCAATGAGCAGTTCTTC. This rearrangement joins TRBV7-6 to TRBJ2-1, with TRBD2 matching over 8 bases. J lost 6 bases, V lost 5 bases, and 3 bases had no gene match. The CDR3 has 13 amino acids. From germline, CDR1 is SGHVS and CDR2 FNYEAQ. Based on the CDR3 plus reference TRBV7-6 and TRBJ2-1, the full variable domain is GAGVSQSPRYKVTKRGQDVALRCDPISGHVSLYWYRQALGQGPEFLTYFNYEAQQDKSGLPNDRFSAERPEGSISTLTIQRTEQRDSAMYRCASSSGGPNEQFFGPGTRLTVL.

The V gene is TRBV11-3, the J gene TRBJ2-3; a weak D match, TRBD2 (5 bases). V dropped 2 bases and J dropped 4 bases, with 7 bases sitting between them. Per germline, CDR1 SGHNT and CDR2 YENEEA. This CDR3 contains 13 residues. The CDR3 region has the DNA TGTGCCAGCAGCTTAACAGCGGCAGATACGCAGTATTTT. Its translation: CASSLTAADTQYF.

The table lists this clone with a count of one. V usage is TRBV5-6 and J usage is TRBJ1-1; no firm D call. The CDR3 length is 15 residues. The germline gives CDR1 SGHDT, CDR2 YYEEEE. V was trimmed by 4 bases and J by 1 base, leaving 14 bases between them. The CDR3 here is CASSPLLTGNTEAFF. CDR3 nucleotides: TGTGCCAGCAGCCCATTATTAACGGGGAACACTGAAGCTTTCTTT.

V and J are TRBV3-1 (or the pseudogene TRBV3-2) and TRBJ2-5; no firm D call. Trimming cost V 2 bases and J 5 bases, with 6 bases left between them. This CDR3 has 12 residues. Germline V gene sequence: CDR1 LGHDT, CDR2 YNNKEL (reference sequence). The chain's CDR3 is CASSQTHETQYF. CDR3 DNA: TGTGCCAGCAGCCAAACTCACGAGACCCAGTACTTC.

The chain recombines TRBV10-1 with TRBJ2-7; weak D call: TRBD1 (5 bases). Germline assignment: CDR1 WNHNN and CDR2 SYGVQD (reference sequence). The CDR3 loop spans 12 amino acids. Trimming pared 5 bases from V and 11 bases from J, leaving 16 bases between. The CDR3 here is CASSKDNGWEYV. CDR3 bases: TGCGCCAGCAGTAAGGACAATGGCTGGGAGTACGTC.

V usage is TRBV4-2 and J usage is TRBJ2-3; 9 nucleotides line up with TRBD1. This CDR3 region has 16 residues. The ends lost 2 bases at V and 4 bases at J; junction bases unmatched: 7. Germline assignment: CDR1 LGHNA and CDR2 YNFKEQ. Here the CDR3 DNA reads TGTGCCAGCAGCCAAAAACAGGGGGCGCACCCAGATACGCAGTATTTT. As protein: CASSQKQGAHPDTQYF.

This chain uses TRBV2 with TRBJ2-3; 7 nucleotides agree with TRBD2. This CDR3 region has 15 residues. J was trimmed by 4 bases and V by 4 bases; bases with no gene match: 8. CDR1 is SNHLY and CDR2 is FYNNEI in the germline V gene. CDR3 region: CASSGGGPQADTQYF. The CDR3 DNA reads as TGTGCCAGCAGTGGGGGGGGTCCTCAGGCAGATACGCAGTATTTT.

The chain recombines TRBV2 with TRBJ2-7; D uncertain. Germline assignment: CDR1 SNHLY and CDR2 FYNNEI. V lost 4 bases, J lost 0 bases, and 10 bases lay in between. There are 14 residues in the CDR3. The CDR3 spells CASSAEPGSYEQYF. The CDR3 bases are TGTGCCAGCAGTGCCGAGCCAGGCTCCTACGAGCAGTACTTC.

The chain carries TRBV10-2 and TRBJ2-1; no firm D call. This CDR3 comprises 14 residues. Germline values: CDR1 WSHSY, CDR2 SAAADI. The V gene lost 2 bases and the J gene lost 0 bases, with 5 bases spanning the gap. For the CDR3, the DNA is TGCGCCAGCAGTGAGATTAGCTCCTACAATGAGCAGTTCTTC. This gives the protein CASSEISSYNEQFF.

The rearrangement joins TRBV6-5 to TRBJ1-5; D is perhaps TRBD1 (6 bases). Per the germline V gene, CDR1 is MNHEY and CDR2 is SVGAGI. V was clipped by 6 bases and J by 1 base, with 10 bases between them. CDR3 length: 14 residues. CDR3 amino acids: CASRGGSSNQPQHF. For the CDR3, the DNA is TGTGCCAGCAGAGGGGGTTCGAGCAATCAGCCCCAGCATTTT.